The rows below give T cell receptor beta chains drawn from one sample of a study of vaccination and CD4 T cells after COVID-19. These receptors' targets are unknown. One entry per CDR3 protein, called by TCRdb with MiXCR from the PCR reads. Among around 15,000 distinct CDR3 sequences, 30% were seen once, and the ten largest hold roughly 17%. Sample: cultured CD4+ T cells from blood. These receptors all stem from a human donor with COVID-19. The CDR3 runs from the conserved cysteine through the conserved F or W. Each record gives: V gene, clone size, J gene, D gene, CDR3 DNA, CDR3 protein. The D gene is left open where the match is weak. Clone sizes are given selectively: once, few, many, or a class where the clone is expanded.

>TRBV7-7|few|TRBJ2-1|NA
TGTGCTAGCAGCTTAGATAGGGGGGGCTTTGGTGAGCAGTTCTTC
CASSLDRGGFGEQFF
>TRBV21-1|few|TRBJ1-5|NA
TGTGCCAGCAGCAAACAAAGGGAGAACGGAGTGGAGCCCCAGCATTTT
CASSKQRENGVEPQHF
>TRBV5-1|NA|TRBJ2-2|NA
TGCGCCAGCAGCCCCGCATTCACCGGGGAGCTGTTTTTT
CASSPAFTGELFF
>TRBV6-1|NA|TRBJ2-6|NA
TGTGCCAGCAGCGACAGGTCCTCTGGGGCCAACGTCCTGACTTTC
CASSDRSSGANVLTF
>TRBV7-8|NA|TRBJ2-5|NA
TGTGCCAGCAGCTTAGCTGGAGAGACCCAGTACTTC
CASSLAGETQYF
>TRBV28|few|TRBJ1-5|NA
TGTGCCAGCAGGGCGAGGACCCATAGCAATCAGCCCCAGCATTTT
CASRARTHSNQPQHF
>TRBV7-8|few|TRBJ2-2|NA
TGTGCCAGCAGCTTCAGGGGCCCCTCAGGCACCGGGGAGCTGTTTTTT
CASSFRGPSGTGELFF
>TRBV7-4|few|TRBJ1-5|NA
TGTGCCAGCAGCGCTTCCCCACCGACCCTGGACAGTAGCAATCAGCCCCAGCATTTT
CASSASPPTLDSSNQPQHF
>TRBV20-1|NA|TRBJ2-2|NA
TGCAGTGCTAGAGACAGAGCAGGCCCCCCCACCGGGGAGCTGTTTTTT
CSARDRAGPPTGELFF
>TRBV19|NA|TRBJ1-5|NA
TGTGCCAGTAAATCGGGCACATCGTTAAATAGCAATCAGCCCCAGCATTTT
CASKSGTSLNSNQPQHF
>TRBV10-2|NA|TRBJ1-1|TRBD1
TGCGCCGGCACTGGGACAGTAACTGAAGCTTTCTTT
CAGTGTVTEAFF
>TRBV4-2|once|TRBJ2-7|TRBD1
TGTGCCAGCAGCCAAGATGCCTGGACAGGGGGGTACGAGCAGTACTTC
CASSQDAWTGGYEQYF
>TRBV5-4|NA|TRBJ1-2|NA
TGTGCCAGCAGCCAGTTCGGTAGGGCGGCTAACTATGGCTACACCTTC
CASSQFGRAANYGYTF
>TRBV20-1|NA|TRBJ1-4|NA
TGCAGTGCGGCCCGGAATAATGAAAAACTGTTTTTT
CSAARNNEKLFF
>TRBV10-2|NA|TRBJ2-5|TRBD2
TGCGCCAGCAGTGAGTCAGGTTGGACTAGCGGGGGGGCCAGGGAGACCCAGTACTTC
CASSESGWTSGGARETQYF
>TRBV10-2|NA|TRBJ1-5|TRBD1
TGCGCCAGCAGTGCCGCAGGGGGCCAGCCCCAGCATTTT
CASSAAGGQPQHF
>TRBV18|NA|TRBJ2-2|NA
TGTGCCAGCTCACCAGGAGCACAGGCCAGAACCGGGGAGCTGTTTTTT
CASSPGAQARTGELFF
>TRBV19|NA|TRBJ2-3|TRBD1
TGTGCCAGTAGTATGACGGACAGGCGGGATACGCAGTATTTT
CASSMTDRRDTQYF
>TRBV7-9|NA|TRBJ2-1|TRBD1
TGTGCCAGCAGCTTAGACGGACAGGGGTTAACCTACAATGAGCAGTTCTTC
CASSLDGQGLTYNEQFF
>TRBV7-3|NA|TRBJ2-5|NA
TGTGCCAGCTTAGAAACGGGGGAGGTAGGAGAGACCCAGTACTTC
CASLETGEVGETQYF
>TRBV7-7|NA|TRBJ1-2|NA
TGTGCTAGTGTGCGACAGGACCTTAACTATGGCTACACCTTC
CASVRQDLNYGYTF
>TRBV12-3/TRBV12-4|NA|TRBJ2-5|NA
TGTGCCAGCAGCTTCAGAACCCAAGGGACCCAGTACTTC
CASSFRTQGTQYF
>TRBV7-9|NA|TRBJ2-4|NA
TGTGCCAGCAGCGAGGGGAAAAACATTCAGTACTTC
CASSEGKNIQYF
>TRBV7-2|few|TRBJ2-7|NA
TGTGCCAGCAGCTTCTCCAGGGCCCCCTACGAGCAGTACTTC
CASSFSRAPYEQYF
>TRBV5-1|NA|TRBJ1-1|NA
TGCGCCAGCAGCTGGGGTAACACTGAAGCTTTCTTT
CASSWGNTEAFF
>TRBV7-9|NA|TRBJ2-3|NA
TGTGCCAGCAGCCGGACGTTTCCGGCAGGAGCGGACACAGATACGCAGTATTTT
CASSRTFPAGADTDTQYF
>TRBV20-1|few|TRBJ2-5|TRBD2
TGCAGTGCTGGACTCGGGACTATTGGGCCGTACTTC
CSAGLGTIGPYF
>TRBV6-5|few|TRBJ2-2|NA
TGTGCCAGCAGTTCTCAGGGACTCAGGACCGGGGAGCTGTTTTTT
CASSSQGLRTGELFF
>TRBV20-1|NA|TRBJ2-1|NA
TGCAGTGCCCTACCCGGGACGGCCTACAATGAGCAGTTCTTC
CSALPGTAYNEQFF
>TRBV10-3|NA|TRBJ2-2|TRBD1
TGTGCCATCCGACCATCCCCGGGACAGGGGGCATTGGGGGAGCTGTTTTTT
CAIRPSPGQGALGELFF
>TRBV6-1|once|TRBJ2-7|NA
TGTGCCAGCAGTGGGGGGGGCGGCGAGCAGTACTTC
CASSGGGGEQYF
>TRBV6-2/TRBV6-3|NA|TRBJ1-4|TRBD1
TGTGCCAGCGGGGTCCGTGCCGGGACAGGGGGCACTAATGAAAAACTGTTTTTT
CASGVRAGTGGTNEKLFF
>TRBV6-1|NA|TRBJ1-3|NA
TGTGCCAGCAGTGACAGGACGGGTACCTCTGGAAACACCATATATTTT
CASSDRTGTSGNTIYF
>TRBV2|NA|TRBJ2-1|NA
TGTGCCAGCAAGGACTATTACAATGAGCAGTTCTTC
CASKDYYNEQFF
>TRBV5-4|NA|TRBJ1-6|NA
TGTGCCAGCAGCTTGGAGGAGAATAATTCACCCCTCCACTTT
CASSLEENNSPLHF
>TRBV6-5|NA|TRBJ2-7|NA
TGTGCCAGCAGTTACAGTTTCGGCAGGGTTAAGGAGCAGTACTTC
CASSYSFGRVKEQYF
>TRBV7-2|NA|TRBJ2-2|NA
TGTGCCAGCAGCTTACAGCTGAACACCGGGGAGCTGTTTTTT
CASSLQLNTGELFF
>TRBV7-8|NA|TRBJ2-6|TRBD1
TGTGCCAGCAGCTCCGGGACAGGGGCCTCTGGGGCCAACGTCCTGACTTTC
CASSSGTGASGANVLTF
>TRBV2|NA|TRBJ2-2|TRBD1
TGTGCCAGCAGTGAAGTAGGGACAGGGGTCTCAAGGGGCACCGGGGAGCTGTTTTTT
CASSEVGTGVSRGTGELFF
>TRBV7-2|few|TRBJ1-6|NA
TGTGCCAGCGGGTTTGGACAAACGAATTCACCCCTCCACTTT
CASGFGQTNSPLHF
>TRBV6-2/TRBV6-3|NA|TRBJ2-5|TRBD2
TGTGCCAGCAGTTACCCAAGACTAGCGGGGGGACGAGAGACCCAGTACTTC
CASSYPRLAGGRETQYF